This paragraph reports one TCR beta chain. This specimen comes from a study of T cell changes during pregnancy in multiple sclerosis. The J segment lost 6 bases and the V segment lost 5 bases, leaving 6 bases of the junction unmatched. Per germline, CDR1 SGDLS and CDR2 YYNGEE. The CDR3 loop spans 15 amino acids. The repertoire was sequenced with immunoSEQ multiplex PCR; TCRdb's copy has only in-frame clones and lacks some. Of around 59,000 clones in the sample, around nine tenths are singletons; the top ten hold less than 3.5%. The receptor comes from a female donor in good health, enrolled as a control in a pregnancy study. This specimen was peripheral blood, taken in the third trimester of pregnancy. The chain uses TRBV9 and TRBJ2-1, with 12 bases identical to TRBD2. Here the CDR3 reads CASSSTSGRSNEQFF. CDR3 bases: TGTGCCAGCAGTTCGACTAGCGGGAGAAGCAATGAGCAGTTCTTC. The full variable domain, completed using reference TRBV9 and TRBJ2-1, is DSGVTQTPKHLITATGQRVTLRCSPRSGDLSVYWYQQSLDQGLQFLIQYYNGEERAKGNILERFSAQQFPDLHSELNLSSLELGDSALYFCASSSTSGRSNEQFFGPGTRLTVL.